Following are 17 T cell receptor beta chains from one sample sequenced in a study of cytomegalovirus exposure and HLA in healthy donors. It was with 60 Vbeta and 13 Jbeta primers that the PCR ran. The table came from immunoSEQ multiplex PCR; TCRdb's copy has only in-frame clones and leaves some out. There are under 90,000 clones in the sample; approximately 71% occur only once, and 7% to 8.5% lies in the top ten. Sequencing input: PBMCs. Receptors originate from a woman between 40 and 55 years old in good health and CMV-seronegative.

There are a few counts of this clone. In nucleotides, the CDR3 is TGCGCCAGCAGCCCGGGACTAGCAGTCCTCAACGGAGTAGAAGAGCAGTACTTC. It translates to CASSPGLAVLNGVEEQYF. V is TRBV4-3 and J is TRBJ2-7; 9 bases fit TRBD2. CDR1 is LGHNA and CDR2 is YSLEER in the germline V gene. The CDR3 is 18 amino acids. V shed 4 bases and J 7 bases; nucleotides not matched to a gene: 20.

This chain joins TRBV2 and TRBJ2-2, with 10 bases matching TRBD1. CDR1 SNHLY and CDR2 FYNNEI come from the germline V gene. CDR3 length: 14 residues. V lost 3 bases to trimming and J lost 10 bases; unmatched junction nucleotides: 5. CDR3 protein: CASSDAGTGVELFF. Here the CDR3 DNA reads TGTGCCAGCAGTGACGCCGGGACAGGGGTGGAGCTGTTTTTT.

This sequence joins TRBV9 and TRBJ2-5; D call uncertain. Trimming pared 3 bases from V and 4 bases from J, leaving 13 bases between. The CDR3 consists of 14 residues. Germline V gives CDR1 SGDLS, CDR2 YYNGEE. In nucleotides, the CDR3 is TGTGCCAGCAGCGCGAGCGTGAGTCGAGAGACCCAGTACTTC. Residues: CASSASVSRETQYF.

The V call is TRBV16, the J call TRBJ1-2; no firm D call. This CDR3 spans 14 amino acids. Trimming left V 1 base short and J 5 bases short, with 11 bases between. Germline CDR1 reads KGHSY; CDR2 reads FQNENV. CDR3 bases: TGTGCCAGCAGCCAATATGCGGAGGGTTATGGCTACACCTTC. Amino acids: CASSQYAEGYGYTF. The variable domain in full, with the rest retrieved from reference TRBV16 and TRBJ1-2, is GEEVAQTPKHLVRGEGQKAKLYCAPIKGHSYVFWYQQVLKNEFKFLISFQNENVFDETGMPKERFSAKCLPNSPCSLEIQATKLEDSAVYFCASSQYAEGYGYTFGSGTRLTVV.

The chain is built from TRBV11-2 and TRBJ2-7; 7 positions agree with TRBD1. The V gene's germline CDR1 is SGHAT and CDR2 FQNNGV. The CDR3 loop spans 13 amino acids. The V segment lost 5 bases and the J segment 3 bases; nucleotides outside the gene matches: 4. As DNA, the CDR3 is TGTGCCAGCAGCAAGGACAGGAACTACGAGCAGTACTTC. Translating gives CASSKDRNYEQYF.

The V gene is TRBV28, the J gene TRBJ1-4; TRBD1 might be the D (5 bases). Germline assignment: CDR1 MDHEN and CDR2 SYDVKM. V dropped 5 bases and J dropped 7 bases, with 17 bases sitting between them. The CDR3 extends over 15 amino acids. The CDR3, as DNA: TGTGCCAGCAGTCGCTTGGGGGGGAGAGGTGAAAAACTGTTTTTT. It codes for CASSRLGGRGEKLFF.

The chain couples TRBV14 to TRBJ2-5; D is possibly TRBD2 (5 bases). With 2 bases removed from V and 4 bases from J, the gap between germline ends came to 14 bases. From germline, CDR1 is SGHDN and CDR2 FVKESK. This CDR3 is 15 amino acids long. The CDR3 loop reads CASSQNHGISETQYF. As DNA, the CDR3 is TGTGCCAGCAGCCAAAACCACGGGATTTCAGAGACCCAGTACTTC.

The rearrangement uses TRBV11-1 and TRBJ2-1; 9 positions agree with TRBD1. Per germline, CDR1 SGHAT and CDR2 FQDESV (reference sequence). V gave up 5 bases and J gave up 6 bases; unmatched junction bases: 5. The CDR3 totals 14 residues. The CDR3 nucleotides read TGTGCCAGCAGCGAATCGGACAGGGGCAATGAGCAGTTCTTC. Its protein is CASSESDRGNEQFF.

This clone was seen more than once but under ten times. CDR3 sequence: CASSIQGSSKNIQYF. The CDR3 nucleotides read TGTGCCAGTAGTATACAGGGATCCTCCAAAAACATTCAGTACTTC. The chain uses TRBV19 and TRBJ2-4; TRBD1 might be the D (5 bases). The germline CDR1 and CDR2 sequences are LNHDA and SQIVND (reference sequence). The CDR3 extends over 15 amino acids. The germline V and J ends were trimmed by 2 bases and 2 bases, with 10 bases remaining between them.

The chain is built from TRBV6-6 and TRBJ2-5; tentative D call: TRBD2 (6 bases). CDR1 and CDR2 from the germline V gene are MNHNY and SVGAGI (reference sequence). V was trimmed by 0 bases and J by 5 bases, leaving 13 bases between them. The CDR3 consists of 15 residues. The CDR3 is CASSYSGGLSETQYF. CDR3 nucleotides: TGTGCCAGCAGTTACTCGGGGGGACTTTCGGAGACCCAGTACTTC.

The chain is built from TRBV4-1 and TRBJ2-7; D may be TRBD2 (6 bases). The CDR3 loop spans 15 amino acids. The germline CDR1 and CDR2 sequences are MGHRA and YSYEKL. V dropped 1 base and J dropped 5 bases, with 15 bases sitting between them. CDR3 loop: CASSQVGGIGHEQYF. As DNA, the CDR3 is TGCGCCAGCAGCCAAGTGGGGGGTATCGGGCACGAGCAGTACTTC.

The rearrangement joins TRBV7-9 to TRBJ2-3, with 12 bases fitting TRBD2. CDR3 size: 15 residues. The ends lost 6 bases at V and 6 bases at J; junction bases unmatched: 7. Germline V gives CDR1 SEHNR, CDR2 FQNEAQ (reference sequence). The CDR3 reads CASSRTSGRWDTQYF. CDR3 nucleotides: TGTGCCAGCAGTAGAACTAGCGGGAGGTGGGATACGCAGTATTTT. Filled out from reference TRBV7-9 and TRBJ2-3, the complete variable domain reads DTGVSQNPRHKITKRGQNVTFRCDPISEHNRLYWYRQTLGQGPEFLTYFQNEAQLEKSRLLSDRFSAERPKGSFSTLEIQRTEQGDSAMYLCASSRTSGRWDTQYFGPGTRLTVL.

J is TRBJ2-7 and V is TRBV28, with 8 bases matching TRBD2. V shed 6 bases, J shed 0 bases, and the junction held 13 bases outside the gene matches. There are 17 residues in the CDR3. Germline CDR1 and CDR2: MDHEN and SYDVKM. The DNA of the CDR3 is TGTGCCAGCAGCCTACCCACTAGCGGTCAAAGCTCCTACGAGCAGTACTTC. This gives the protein CASSLPTSGQSSYEQYF.

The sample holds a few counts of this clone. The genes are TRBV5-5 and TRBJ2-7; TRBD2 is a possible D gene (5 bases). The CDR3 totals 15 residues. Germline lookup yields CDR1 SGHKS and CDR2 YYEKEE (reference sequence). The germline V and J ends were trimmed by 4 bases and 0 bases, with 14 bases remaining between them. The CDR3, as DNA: TGTGCCAGCAGCCCGGACTCCTGGAACTCCTACGAGCAGTACTTC. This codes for CASSPDSWNSYEQYF.

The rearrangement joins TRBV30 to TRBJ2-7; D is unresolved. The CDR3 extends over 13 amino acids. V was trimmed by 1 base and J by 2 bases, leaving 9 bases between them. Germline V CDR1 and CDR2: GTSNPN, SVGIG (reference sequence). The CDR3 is CAWSGDTAYEQYF. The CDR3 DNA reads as TGTGCCTGGAGTGGAGACACCGCCTACGAGCAGTACTTC.

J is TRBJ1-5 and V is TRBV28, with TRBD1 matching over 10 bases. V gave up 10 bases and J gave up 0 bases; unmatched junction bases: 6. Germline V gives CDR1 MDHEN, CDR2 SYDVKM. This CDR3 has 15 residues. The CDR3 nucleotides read TGTGCCACCTCGGGACAGGGGTATAGCAATCAGCCCCAGCATTTT. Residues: CATSGQGYSNQPQHF.

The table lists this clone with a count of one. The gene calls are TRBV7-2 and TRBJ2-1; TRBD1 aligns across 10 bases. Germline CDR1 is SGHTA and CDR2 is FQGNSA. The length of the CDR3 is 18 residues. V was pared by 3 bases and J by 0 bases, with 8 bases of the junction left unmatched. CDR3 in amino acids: CASSLDDRGPPSYNEQFF. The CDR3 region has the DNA TGTGCCAGCAGCTTGGACGACAGGGGGCCTCCCTCCTACAATGAGCAGTTCTTC. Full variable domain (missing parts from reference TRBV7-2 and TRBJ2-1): GAGVSQSPSNKVTEKGKDVELRCDPISGHTALYWYRQSLGQGLEFLIYFQGNSAPDKSGLPSDRFSAERTGGSVSTLTIQRTQQEDSAVYLCASSLDDRGPPSYNEQFFGPGTRLTVL.